The sequence of this T cell receptor beta chain was determined in a study of human T cells and chemical hapten exposure. Study in general: Weekly scalp doses of diphenylcyclopropenone were given to patients during the roughly 26-week study. Upper-back patch tests with 0.01% DPC were read at 6 days.

Points on this clonotype: The antigen is not known.

Germline trimming cut 3 bases from V and 4 bases from J; bases unmatched to any gene: 15. This CDR3 has 19 residues. Germline CDR1 reads MNHEY; CDR2 reads SVGEGT. The study's findings and limits: Expanded TCR counts at PT1 were positively correlated with the patch test score.

The time point is: patch test 2, 6 weeks after DPC sensitization. The treatment: therapeutic diphenylcyclopropenone sensitization with weekly scalp DPC. The authors extracted total RNA from unfractionated whole blood. One entry per CDR3 protein results from TCRdb running MiXCR on the RACE reads. This sample has some 42,000 distinct CDR3 sequences, with around 8.9% found just once. This receptor was taken from a middle-aged woman with alopecia areata. Some clones in this sample may be carry-over from other donors' samples. The chain recombines TRBV6-2 or TRBV6-3 with TRBJ2-3; 11 nucleotides agree with TRBD2. Sequencing was performed on whole blood, taken in connection with sensitization to the hapten diphenylcyclopropenone (DPC). The CDR3 spells CASSYPGHPTSGEADTQYF. The CDR3 nucleotides read TGTGCCAGCAGTTATCCGGGACATCCGACTAGCGGGGAGGCAGATACGCAGTATTTT.